One and the same sample provided the 21 T cell receptor beta chains below, sequenced in a study of OX40 agonist ivuxolimab in advanced cancers. The assay was immunoSEQ multiplex PCR, and TCRdb's table has in-frame clones only and misses some. The sample holds around 76,000 clones; just under 85% are singletons and the top ten take 5.5% to 7%. The source material was CD4+ or CD8+ T cells sorted from blood, sampled in a trial of the OX40 agonist ivuxolimab. These receptors were taken from an adult with an advanced solid tumor such as melanoma, head and neck, liver or kidney cancer.

This chain uses TRBV16 with TRBJ2-1; a possible D gene is TRBD1 (6 bases). The germline V and J ends were trimmed by 0 bases and 8 bases, with 17 bases remaining between them. CDR1 KGHSY and CDR2 FQNENV come from the germline V gene. CDR3 length: 16 residues. Here the CDR3 DNA reads TGTGCCAGCAGCCAATCCAGGGGTCCGGGTTTGGATGAGCAGTTCTTC. Encoded protein: CASSQSRGPGLDEQFF.

In its sample, this clone was seen a few times. The chain carries TRBV15 and TRBJ1-5; 7 bases line up with TRBD1. The V gene end was trimmed by 1 base and the J gene end by 2 bases; junction bases not matched to a gene: 5. Germline values: CDR1 LNHNV, CDR2 YYDKDF (reference sequence). The CDR3 loop spans 16 amino acids. CDR3 region: CATSRVRQGGNQPQHF. As DNA, the CDR3 is TGTGCCACCAGCAGAGTGCGGCAGGGGGGCAATCAGCCCCAGCATTTT.

The rearrangement links TRBV19 to TRBJ1-1; no firm D call. The V gene lost 0 bases and the J gene lost 5 bases, with 7 bases spanning the gap. Germline CDR1 and CDR2: LNHDA and SQIVND (reference sequence). The CDR3 covers 13 residues. DNA of the CDR3: TGTGCCAGTAGTATAGATGGTCAGACTGAAGCTTTCTTT. Translation gives CASSIDGQTEAFF.

The gene calls are TRBV9 and TRBJ2-1, with D possibly called TRBD1 or TRBD2 (5 bases each). Germline V lookup: CDR1 SGDLS, CDR2 YYNGEE. CDR3 length: 16 residues. V lost 0 bases, J lost 4 bases, and 14 bases lay in between. The CDR3 here is CASSVGAGTSYNEQFF. The CDR3 DNA reads TGTGCCAGCAGCGTAGGGGCAGGGACCTCTTACAATGAGCAGTTCTTC.

This chain connects TRBV7-6 to TRBJ1-2; the match to TRBD1 covers 7 bases. Germline CDR1 SGHVS, CDR2 FNYEAQ. There are 15 residues in the CDR3. J lost 8 bases, V lost 4 bases, and 13 bases had no gene match. CDR3 DNA: TGTGCCAGCAGCTCCAACTCAGGGACAGCCCTCGGCTACACCTTC. This sequence encodes CASSSNSGTALGYTF.

The V gene is TRBV7-8, the J gene TRBJ2-7, with D perhaps matching TRBD1 (5 bases). The germline CDR1 and CDR2 sequences are SGHVS and FQNEAQ. V was cut by 6 bases and J by 0 bases, with 12 bases left in between. The CDR3 loop spans 14 amino acids. In DNA, the CDR3 is TGTGCCAGCAGGAAAAGACAGAGCTCCTACGAGCAGTACTTC. This translates into CASRKRQSSYEQYF.

The CDR3 DNA reads TGCGCCAGCAGCCTAAACGGGGAGGGCACGGAGACCCAGTACTTC. Protein: CASSLNGEGTETQYF. The V call is TRBV5-1, the J call TRBJ2-5; 7 nucleotides line up with TRBD2. This CDR3 is built from 15 residues. Per the germline V gene, CDR1 is SGHRS and CDR2 is YFSETQ. V shed 4 bases, J shed 5 bases, and the junction held 11 bases outside the gene matches.

This clone has only one observation. The genes are TRBV28 and TRBJ1-5, with D perhaps matching TRBD1 (5 bases). The V end was cut by 2 bases, the J end by 7 bases, with 15 bases between. Germline-derived CDR1 and CDR2 are MDHEN and SYDVKM. This CDR3 region has 15 residues. The CDR3 DNA is TGTGCCAGCAGTTTAAGGGCAGGGAGTCGGCAGCCCCAGCATTTT. Amino acids: CASSLRAGSRQPQHF.

J is TRBJ1-2 and V is TRBV28; D is unresolved. The CDR3 totals 16 residues. V lost 3 bases, J lost 4 bases, and 18 bases lay in between. CDR1 and CDR2 (germline): MDHEN, SYDVKM. The CDR3 bases are TGTGCCAGCAGTTTTGTTCGTGGAAGAGCCTTCTATGGCTACACCTTC. This encodes CASSFVRGRAFYGYTF.

This clone was recorded only once. The chain couples TRBV4-2 to TRBJ2-7, with TRBD1 matching 9 bases. V shed 0 bases and J 7 bases; nucleotides not matched to a gene: 7. Germline CDR1 and CDR2: LGHNA and YNFKEQ. The CDR3 spans 15 residues. The CDR3 sequence is CASSQDLGQGREQYF. The DNA for the CDR3 is TGTGCCAGCAGCCAAGATCTGGGACAGGGACGGGAGCAGTACTTC.

V usage is TRBV28 and J usage is TRBJ1-4; D might be TRBD1 (6 bases). CDR1 is MDHEN, CDR2 SYDVKM, per germline. The CDR3 runs 15 residues. Between the trimmed V and J ends, which lost 5 bases and 7 bases, there was a span of 17 bases. CDR3 in DNA: TGTGCCAGCAGTGACTACAGGGCTCTGGTTGAAAAACTGTTTTTT. It codes for CASSDYRALVEKLFF.

J is TRBJ1-4 and V is TRBV5-1; 8 positions match TRBD1. Per germline, CDR1 SGHRS and CDR2 YFSETQ. CDR3 size: 15 residues. Germline trimming cut 4 bases from V and 7 bases from J; bases unmatched to any gene: 9. CDR3 DNA sequence: TGCGCCAGCAGCGTGGGACAGGCTCGGGCTGAAAAACTGTTTTTT. It codes for CASSVGQARAEKLFF.

The chain carries TRBV11-3 and TRBJ2-2; possible D gene TRBD2, 5 bases. Trimming shortened V by 5 bases and J by 0 bases, and 10 bases separated the two germline ends. The CDR3 consists of 15 residues. Looked up from germline, CDR1 is SGHNT and CDR2 is YENEEA. CDR3 coding DNA: TGTGCCAGCAGCCGGCGGGCAGCGAACACCGGGGAGCTGTTTTTT. It yields the protein CASSRRAANTGELFF.

This chain links TRBV6-5 with TRBJ1-2; the D is unclear. CDR1 is MNHEY, CDR2 SVGAGI, per germline. The CDR3 sequence is 14 residues long. Between the trimmed V and J ends, which lost 5 bases and 2 bases, there was a span of 12 bases. CDR3 nucleotides: TGTGCCAGCAGTGTTGGGAGGCAGAACTATGGCTACACCTTC. As protein: CASSVGRQNYGYTF.

The rearrangement joins TRBV6-1 to TRBJ1-4; 7 bases align to TRBD1. This CDR3 comprises 15 residues. With V trimmed by 6 bases and J by 7 bases, 11 bases remained unmatched. Germline CDR1 and CDR2: MNHNS and SASEGT. The CDR3 here is CASRPDAGQREKLFF. CDR3 nucleotide sequence: TGTGCCAGCAGGCCCGACGCGGGACAGCGTGAAAAACTGTTTTTT.

This chain links TRBV7-9 with TRBJ2-7, with a weak D call TRBD2 (6 bases). V was pared by 5 bases and J by 6 bases, with 17 bases between. CDR3 length equals 14 residues. Germline CDR1 is SEHNR and CDR2 is FQNEAQ (reference sequence). This CDR3 reads CASSPSGGDGEQYV. The CDR3 DNA reads as TGTGCCAGCAGCCCCTCCGGAGGGGACGGCGAGCAGTACGTC.

The CDR3 sequence: CASSESPTPKTGAFF. CDR3 DNA: TGCGCCAGCAGTGAGTCGCCAACTCCAAAAACGGGAGCTTTCTTT. This chain uses TRBV10-1 with TRBJ1-1; D uncertain. Germline V lookup: CDR1 WNHNN, CDR2 SYGVQD (reference sequence). The CDR3 consists of 15 residues. The germline V and J ends were trimmed by 0 bases and 10 bases, with 18 bases remaining between them.

This CDR3 reads CASSLASRSPLHF. The CDR3 DNA is TGCGCCAGCAGCTTGGCTTCACGTTCACCCCTCCACTTT. The rearrangement links TRBV5-1 to TRBJ1-6; D unclear. V was pared by 0 bases and J by 9 bases, with 7 bases between. Germline V lookup: CDR1 SGHRS, CDR2 YFSETQ. CDR3 length: 13 amino acids.

The J gene is TRBJ2-2, the V gene TRBV15, with 10 bases lining up with TRBD1. CDR1 LNHNV and CDR2 YYDKDF come from the germline V gene (reference sequence). With V trimmed by 3 bases and J by 3 bases, 4 bases remained unmatched. This CDR3 has 16 amino acids. The CDR3 here is CATSSGQGGDTGELFF. In DNA, the CDR3 is TGTGCCACCAGCAGTGGACAGGGGGGGGACACCGGGGAGCTGTTTTTT.

V and J are TRBV6-9 and TRBJ1-5; TRBD1 is a possible D gene (5 bases). The germline CDR1 and CDR2 sequences are MNHGY and SVAAGI. Trimming shortened V by 6 bases and J by 3 bases, and 9 bases separated the two germline ends. This CDR3 is built from 13 residues. The CDR3 nucleotides read TGTGCCAGCAGCCGACAGCACAATCAGCCCCAGCATTTT. Translation gives CASSRQHNQPQHF.

The chain recombines TRBV11-1 with TRBJ1-1; D gene uncertain. Germline V gives CDR1 SGHAT, CDR2 FQDESV (reference sequence). Trimming took 1 base from V and 5 from J, leaving 11 bases between them. There are 14 residues in the CDR3. The CDR3 DNA sequence: TGTGCCAGCAGCTTAGGAGATCGGGAGACTGAAGCTTTCTTT. This sequence encodes CASSLGDRETEAFF.